The clone carrying this T cell receptor beta chain was counted between two and nine times. Its antigen is unidentified. V lost 1 base and J lost 10, with 10 bases in between. The V gene's germline CDR1 is MNHNY and CDR2 SVGAGI (reference sequence). The CDR3 consists of 13 residues. This sample was taken from a study of T cell repertoires in cytomegalovirus infection. TCRdb re-analysed the reads in MiXCR, keeping a single row per CDR3 protein. This table holds about 680,000 distinct CDR3 sequences, 24% found once. The study, taken as a whole, reports: Predominance within the ex vivo response was attributable to HLA-C-restricted CMV-specific TCR beta clonotypes. People with CMV and the relevant HLA were identified by cumulative public TCR beta family frequency.

The TCR originated in a human donor in good health (CMV status not recorded). Some clones in this sample may be carry-over from other donors' samples. The sequenced material came from CD8+ T cells from PBMCs. The V and J genes are TRBV6-6 and TRBJ2-2; possible D gene TRBD2, 6 bases. CDR3 amino acids: CASSYWGDEELFF. CDR3 nucleotides: TGTGCCAGCAGTTACTGGGGGGATGAGGAGCTGTTTTTT.